Listed below are T cell receptor beta chains from one sample, sequenced in a study of shared clonotypes between healthy human individuals. Data came from immunoSEQ multiplex PCR; TCRdb stores just in-frame clones and leaves some out. This table has fewer than 800,000 clones, 92% appearing once. Source material: naive CD8+ T cells sorted from blood. These receptors all come from a man between 25 and 39 years old in good health. CDR3s include the opening cysteine and the closing phenylalanine or tryptophan. The order of the fields is V gene, J gene, clone size, D gene, CDR3 protein, CDR3 DNA. The D gene is left open where the match is weak. Clone sizes are given selectively: once, few, many, or a class where the clone is expanded.

v_gene: TRBV7-6; j_gene: TRBJ2-2; abundance: -; d_gene: -; CDR3aa: CASSSSLSGVGTGELFF; CDR3nt: TGTGCCAGCAGCTCCTCGTTGTCGGGAGTGGGCACCGGGGAGCTGTTTTTT
v_gene: TRBV10-3; j_gene: TRBJ2-3; abundance: -; d_gene: -; CDR3aa: CAISVPPPQTGVGTDTQYF; CDR3nt: TGTGCCATCAGTGTTCCCCCGCCCCAAACGGGGGTTGGCACAGATACGCAGTATTTT
v_gene: TRBV30; j_gene: TRBJ2-7; abundance: few; d_gene: -; CDR3aa: CAWSAKGGGSAGQYF; CDR3nt: TGTGCCTGGAGTGCAAAAGGAGGGGGCTCCGCCGGGCAGTACTTC
v_gene: TRBV27; j_gene: TRBJ2-7; abundance: -; d_gene: -; CDR3aa: CASSLWQGMGEQYF; CDR3nt: TGTGCCAGCAGTTTATGGCAGGGGATGGGGGAGCAGTACTTC
v_gene: TRBV14; j_gene: TRBJ2-4; abundance: -; d_gene: -; CDR3aa: CASSQGPGAQKNIQYF; CDR3nt: TGTGCCAGCAGCCAAGGGCCGGGAGCTCAGAAAAACATTCAGTACTTC
v_gene: TRBV2; j_gene: TRBJ2-1; abundance: -; d_gene: -; CDR3aa: CASSRTAYNEQFF; CDR3nt: TGTGCCAGCAGCAGGACAGCTTACAATGAGCAGTTCTTC
v_gene: TRBV29-1; j_gene: TRBJ2-3; abundance: -; d_gene: -; CDR3aa: CSVEGRPNTDTQYF; CDR3nt: TGCAGCGTTGAGGGGAGACCAAACACAGATACGCAGTATTTT
v_gene: TRBV7-9; j_gene: TRBJ1-5; abundance: -; d_gene: -; CDR3aa: CASSLIGLAQPQHF; CDR3nt: TGTGCCAGCAGCTTAATCGGGTTGGCTCAGCCCCAGCATTTT
v_gene: TRBV27; j_gene: TRBJ2-2; abundance: -; d_gene: -; CDR3aa: CASSTGLNTGELFF; CDR3nt: TGTGCCAGCAGTACGGGTCTGAACACCGGGGAGCTGTTTTTT
v_gene: TRBV14; j_gene: TRBJ2-7; abundance: -; d_gene: TRBD1; CDR3aa: CASSQTGQGGYEQYF; CDR3nt: TGTGCCAGCAGCCAGACGGGACAGGGGGGCTACGAGCAGTACTTC
v_gene: TRBV7-9; j_gene: TRBJ2-1; abundance: -; d_gene: -; CDR3aa: CASSSGGYNEQFF; CDR3nt: TGTGCCAGCAGCTCCGGAGGTTACAATGAGCAGTTCTTC
v_gene: TRBV9; j_gene: TRBJ2-6; abundance: -; d_gene: -; CDR3aa: CASSSSLGPDSGANVLTF; CDR3nt: TGTGCCAGCAGCTCAAGCCTCGGGCCTGACTCTGGGGCCAACGTCCTGACTTTC
v_gene: TRBV19; j_gene: TRBJ2-7; abundance: -; d_gene: TRBD1; CDR3aa: CASSITGATYEQYF; CDR3nt: TGTGCCAGTAGTATAACAGGGGCCACCTACGAGCAGTACTTC
v_gene: TRBV27; j_gene: TRBJ2-7; abundance: few; d_gene: TRBD2; CDR3aa: CASSPGGARVHEQYF; CDR3nt: TGTGCCAGCAGTCCCGGGGGGGCGAGGGTCCACGAGCAGTACTTC
v_gene: TRBV5-6; j_gene: TRBJ2-7; abundance: -; d_gene: -; CDR3aa: CASSLGFGGRHEQYF; CDR3nt: TGTGCCAGCAGCTTGGGGTTCGGAGGGCGCCACGAGCAGTACTTC
v_gene: TRBV20-1; j_gene: TRBJ2-7; abundance: -; d_gene: -; CDR3aa: CSARDNSVEYF; CDR3nt: TGCAGTGCTAGAGATAATTCTGTGGAGTACTTC
v_gene: TRBV7-9; j_gene: TRBJ2-5; abundance: -; d_gene: TRBD2; CDR3aa: CASSLQAGEGETQYF; CDR3nt: TGTGCCAGCAGCTTACAAGCGGGAGAGGGAGAGACCCAGTACTTC
v_gene: TRBV18; j_gene: TRBJ2-1; abundance: -; d_gene: -; CDR3aa: CASSPTDNEQFF; CDR3nt: TGTGCCAGCTCACCGACAGACAATGAGCAGTTCTTC
v_gene: TRBV27; j_gene: TRBJ1-1; abundance: -; d_gene: -; CDR3aa: CASSFRGGTEAFF; CDR3nt: TGTGCCAGCAGTTTCCGAGGGGGTACTGAAGCTTTCTTT
v_gene: TRBV4-1; j_gene: TRBJ2-7; abundance: -; d_gene: -; CDR3aa: CASSPAPGGTYEQYF; CDR3nt: TGCGCCAGCAGCCCAGCGCCAGGGGGGACCTACGAGCAGTACTTC
v_gene: TRBV14; j_gene: TRBJ2-5; abundance: -; d_gene: -; CDR3aa: CASSQDHPIRGLETQYF; CDR3nt: TGTGCCAGCAGCCAAGATCATCCGATACGGGGATTGGAGACCCAGTACTTC
v_gene: TRBV7-7; j_gene: TRBJ2-1; abundance: -; d_gene: TRBD2; CDR3aa: CASSSSAGLYNEQFF; CDR3nt: TGTGCTAGCAGCTCCTCGGCGGGACTATACAATGAGCAGTTCTTC
v_gene: TRBV27; j_gene: TRBJ2-7; abundance: -; d_gene: TRBD1; CDR3aa: CASSPGQGTYEQYF; CDR3nt: TGTGCCAGCAGTCCCGGACAGGGAACCTACGAGCAGTACTTC
v_gene: TRBV6-5; j_gene: TRBJ2-1; abundance: -; d_gene: -; CDR3aa: CASSYFGGSYNEQFF; CDR3nt: TGTGCCAGCAGTTACTTCGGGGGCTCCTACAATGAGCAGTTCTTC
v_gene: TRBV29-1; j_gene: TRBJ2-7; abundance: -; d_gene: TRBD2; CDR3aa: CSVEGSGVYEQYF; CDR3nt: TGCAGCGTTGAGGGTAGCGGGGTTTACGAGCAGTACTTC
v_gene: TRBV27; j_gene: TRBJ2-1; abundance: once; d_gene: -; CDR3aa: CASSQWGANEQFF; CDR3nt: TGTGCCAGCAGCCAATGGGGGGCTAATGAGCAGTTCTTC
v_gene: TRBV2; j_gene: TRBJ2-7; abundance: -; d_gene: -; CDR3aa: CAIQIQALLYEQYF; CDR3nt: TGTGCCATTCAGATCCAGGCTTTACTCTACGAGCAGTACTTC
v_gene: TRBV6-1; j_gene: TRBJ2-1; abundance: -; d_gene: TRBD2; CDR3aa: CASSDLAGEDNEQFF; CDR3nt: TGTGCCAGCAGTGACCTAGCGGGAGAGGATAATGAGCAGTTCTTC
v_gene: TRBV29-1; j_gene: TRBJ1-2; abundance: -; d_gene: -; CDR3aa: CSVATTEGYTF; CDR3nt: TGCAGCGTTGCGACTACAGAGGGCTACACCTTC
v_gene: TRBV5-6; j_gene: TRBJ2-5; abundance: -; d_gene: TRBD1; CDR3aa: CASSRTGLGKQGETQYF; CDR3nt: TGTGCCAGCAGCAGGACAGGGCTGGGCAAACAAGGAGAGACCCAGTACTTC
v_gene: TRBV10-3; j_gene: TRBJ2-6; abundance: -; d_gene: -; CDR3aa: CAIREFSGANVLTF; CDR3nt: TGTGCCATCAGGGAGTTTTCTGGGGCCAACGTCCTGACTTTC
v_gene: TRBV5-8; j_gene: TRBJ2-1; abundance: -; d_gene: TRBD1; CDR3aa: CASSPRTGGYYNEQFF; CDR3nt: TGTGCCAGCAGCCCCAGGACAGGGGGTTACTACAATGAGCAGTTCTTC
v_gene: TRBV7-9; j_gene: TRBJ2-1; abundance: -; d_gene: TRBD1; CDR3aa: CASSLAVFETGGNEQFF; CDR3nt: TGTGCCAGCAGCTTAGCCGTTTTTGAAACAGGGGGTAATGAGCAGTTCTTC
v_gene: TRBV7-8; j_gene: TRBJ1-1; abundance: -; d_gene: -; CDR3aa: CASSLDGYRTEAFF; CDR3nt: TGTGCCAGCAGCTTAGACGGGTATAGGACTGAAGCTTTCTTT
v_gene: TRBV4-3; j_gene: TRBJ2-1; abundance: -; d_gene: -; CDR3aa: CASSQPPAVEQFF; CDR3nt: TGCGCCAGCAGCCAACCCCCAGCGGTGGAGCAGTTCTTC
v_gene: TRBV19; j_gene: TRBJ2-1; abundance: -; d_gene: TRBD1; CDR3aa: CASSMGQGVSSYNEQFF; CDR3nt: TGTGCCAGTAGTATGGGACAGGGGGTGAGCTCCTACAATGAGCAGTTCTTC
v_gene: TRBV10-3; j_gene: TRBJ2-5; abundance: -; d_gene: -; CDR3aa: CAISEGGGIGTQYF; CDR3nt: TGTGCCATCAGTGAGGGTGGGGGGATCGGGACCCAGTACTTC
v_gene: TRBV7-9; j_gene: TRBJ1-4; abundance: -; d_gene: -; CDR3aa: CASSLVDSNNEKLFF; CDR3nt: TGTGCCAGCAGCTTAGTAGACAGCAACAATGAAAAACTGTTTTTT
v_gene: TRBV7-9; j_gene: TRBJ2-1; abundance: -; d_gene: TRBD2; CDR3aa: CASSSSEASGRAYNEQFF; CDR3nt: TGTGCCAGCAGCTCATCAGAAGCTAGCGGGAGGGCCTACAATGAGCAGTTCTTC
v_gene: TRBV7-2; j_gene: TRBJ2-5; abundance: -; d_gene: TRBD2; CDR3aa: CASSLRTGLAGRQETQYF; CDR3nt: TGTGCCAGCAGCTTAAGAACCGGACTAGCGGGACGCCAAGAGACCCAGTACTTC
v_gene: TRBV25-1; j_gene: TRBJ1-2; abundance: -; d_gene: TRBD1; CDR3aa: CASSDARGRDGDYGYTF; CDR3nt: TGTGCCAGCAGTGACGCCAGGGGGCGAGATGGAGACTATGGCTACACCTTC
v_gene: TRBV2; j_gene: TRBJ1-1; abundance: -; d_gene: -; CDR3aa: CASSVGNTEAFF; CDR3nt: TGTGCCAGCAGTGTTGGGAACACTGAAGCTTTCTTT
v_gene: TRBV19; j_gene: TRBJ2-1; abundance: once; d_gene: TRBD2; CDR3aa: CASSIDAERTRESRNEQFF; CDR3nt: TGTGCCAGTAGTATAGACGCCGAAAGGACGCGGGAGAGTAGGAATGAGCAGTTCTTC
v_gene: TRBV19; j_gene: TRBJ1-1; abundance: once; d_gene: -; CDR3aa: CASSWGVYTEAFF; CDR3nt: TGTGCCAGTAGCTGGGGTGTGTACACTGAAGCTTTCTTT
v_gene: TRBV7-2; j_gene: TRBJ2-1; abundance: -; d_gene: TRBD2; CDR3aa: CASSLKREGYNEQFF; CDR3nt: TGTGCCAGCAGCTTAAAGCGGGAGGGGTACAATGAGCAGTTCTTC
v_gene: TRBV27; j_gene: TRBJ2-1; abundance: -; d_gene: -; CDR3aa: CASSSDGLREQFF; CDR3nt: TGTGCCAGCAGTTCCGACGGACTCAGGGAGCAGTTCTTC
v_gene: TRBV9; j_gene: TRBJ2-1; abundance: -; d_gene: TRBD1; CDR3aa: CASSAGTGSYNEQFF; CDR3nt: TGTGCCAGCAGCGCCGGGACAGGTAGTTACAATGAGCAGTTCTTC
v_gene: TRBV2; j_gene: TRBJ2-7; abundance: -; d_gene: -; CDR3aa: CASSVSPSYEQYF; CDR3nt: TGTGCCAGCAGTGTCTCTCCCTCCTACGAGCAGTACTTC
v_gene: TRBV14; j_gene: TRBJ1-2; abundance: -; d_gene: -; CDR3aa: CASSQGLAAVYGYTF; CDR3nt: TGTGCCAGCAGCCAAGGGCTGGCAGCGGTCTATGGCTACACCTTC
v_gene: TRBV9; j_gene: TRBJ2-5; abundance: -; d_gene: TRBD2; CDR3aa: CASSAVAGGWETQYF; CDR3nt: TGTGCCAGCAGCGCCGTAGCGGGAGGTTGGGAGACCCAGTACTTC